The 18 T cell receptor beta chains presented below share a single source sample, sequenced in a study of blood T cell repertoires in COVID-19 (dated by TCRdb to 2020 to 2021). To prepare the library, the immunoSEQ multiplex PCR assay was applied. TCRdb limited this immuneACCESS table to in-frame rearrangements with V and J called. A share of clones is missing; checked studies link under half to unresolved V genes, and the rest is unexplained. A total of about 340,000 clones appear in this sample, approximately 82% of them only once. Clones ranked in the top ten supply 2.5% to 3.5% of the sample. The sample comprised peripheral blood. Receptor source: a man aged 30 to 45 with active or convalescent COVID-19.

CDR3 residues: CASSLTGHGSYEQYF. The CDR3 region has the DNA TGTGCCAGCAGCTTAACGGGACACGGATCCTACGAGCAGTACTTC. The chain has TRBV7-3 and TRBJ2-7; weak D call: TRBD1 (6 bases). Trimming removed 0 bases at V and 1 base at J, with 10 bases between. The germline CDR1 and CDR2 sequences are SGHTA and FQGTGA. The CDR3 is 15 amino acids.

This clone has only a few counts. The chain joins TRBV4-3 to TRBJ2-2; TRBD1 aligns across 8 bases. The CDR3 contains 15 residues. The V gene's germline CDR1 is LGHNA and CDR2 YSLEER. V shed 7 bases and J 3 bases; nucleotides not matched to a gene: 7. The CDR3 DNA reads TGCGCCAGCACCAGTGACAGGGGTTACACCGGGGAGCTGTTTTTT. Translation gives CASTSDRGYTGELFF.

Only one count was recorded for this clone. The chain uses TRBV12-3 or TRBV12-4 and TRBJ2-1; D perhaps matches TRBD1 (5 bases). Trimming took 3 bases from V and 9 from J, leaving 9 bases between them. The CDR3 is made up of 12 amino acids. CDR3 in DNA: TGTGCCAGCAGTTTTAGAGACAGTGAGCAGTTCTTC. Translating gives CASSFRDSEQFF.

V is TRBV7-2 and J is TRBJ2-5; TRBD1 matches 7 bases. The junction had 8 bases not matched to a gene; V was cut back by 2 bases and J by 5 bases. Germline-derived CDR1 and CDR2 are SGHTA and FQGNSA. The CDR3 is made up of 15 amino acids. CDR3 sequence reads: CASSLRGRSYETQYF. The CDR3 coding sequence is TGTGCCAGCAGCTTAAGGGGGCGCAGTTATGAGACCCAGTACTTC. Supplemented by reference TRBV7-2 and TRBJ2-5, the full variable domain reads GAGVSQSPSNKVTEKGKDVELRCDPISGHTALYWYRQSLGQGLEFLIYFQGNSAPDKSGLPSDRFSAERTGGSVSTLTIQRTQQEDSAVYLCASSLRGRSYETQYFGPGTRLLVL.

The chain employs TRBV28 and TRBJ2-1; weak D call: TRBD2 (6 bases). CDR3 size: 13 residues. Germline CDR1 reads MDHEN; CDR2 reads SYDVKM. Between the trimmed V and J ends, which lost 10 bases and 0 bases, there was a span of 10 bases. The CDR3 sequence is CATMGGSYNEQFF. For the CDR3, the DNA is TGTGCCACTATGGGGGGCTCCTACAATGAGCAGTTCTTC.

This clone was recorded once. V and J are TRBV28 and TRBJ2-2, with D perhaps TRBD2 (5 bases). The V end was cut by 7 bases, the J end by 7 bases, with 10 bases between. Germline values: CDR1 MDHEN, CDR2 SYDVKM. This CDR3 is 12 amino acids long. The CDR3 bases are TGTGCCAGCAAGAGGGTTGGCGGGGAGCTGTTTTTT. Protein product: CASKRVGGELFF.

This chain uses TRBV6-5 with TRBJ1-4; no firm D call. Trimming pared 1 base from V and 5 bases from J, leaving 14 bases between. CDR1 is MNHEY, CDR2 SVGAGI, per germline. This CDR3 spans 16 amino acids. The CDR3 DNA reads TGTGCCAGCAGTTACTTTTCAACATCCCCCAATGAAAAACTGTTTTTT. Protein: CASSYFSTSPNEKLFF.

The CDR3 region has the DNA TGTGCCAGCAGCGTATTGTTAGACAATGAGCAGTTCTTC. Encoded protein: CASSVLLDNEQFF. The chain employs TRBV9 and TRBJ2-1, with unresolved D. CDR3 size: 13 residues. Trimming pared 1 base from V and 5 bases from J, leaving 7 bases between. The V gene's germline CDR1 is SGDLS and CDR2 YYNGEE. The whole variable domain, filled in from reference TRBV9 and TRBJ2-1, reads DSGVTQTPKHLITATGQRVTLRCSPRSGDLSVYWYQQSLDQGLQFLIQYYNGEERAKGNILERFSAQQFPDLHSELNLSSLELGDSALYFCASSVLLDNEQFFGPGTRLTVL.

The rearrangement links TRBV7-3 to TRBJ2-1, with TRBD1 identical over 7 bases. The CDR3 sequence is 21 residues long. The junction had 25 bases not matched to a gene; V was cut back by 1 base and J by 7 bases. Germline V lookup: CDR1 SGHTA, CDR2 FQGTGA. CDR3 in amino acids: CASSLRSFDTARGSSKNEQFF. In DNA, the CDR3 is TGTGCCAGCAGCTTAAGAAGCTTCGACACGGCCAGGGGGTCCTCGAAGAATGAGCAGTTCTTC.

This chain links TRBV29-1 with TRBJ2-7, with D possibly matching TRBD2 (6 bases). V shed 7 bases and J shed 2 bases, with 18 bases lying between them. The germline CDR1 and CDR2 sequences are SQVTM and ANQGSEA. This CDR3 contains 14 residues. CDR3 in amino acids: CSARRWGEPYEQYF. DNA of the CDR3: TGCAGCGCCCGAAGGTGGGGGGAACCCTACGAGCAGTACTTC.

The chain is built from TRBV6-5 and TRBJ1-4; 10 bases match TRBD1. V was pared by 2 bases and J by 4 bases, with 4 bases of the junction left unmatched. The CDR3 contains 16 residues. Germline-derived CDR1 and CDR2 are MNHEY and SVGAGI. CDR3 bases: TGTGCCAGCAGTTACACCCGGACAGGGGGTAATGAAAAACTGTTTTTT. Translation gives CASSYTRTGGNEKLFF.

The genes are TRBV3-1 (or the pseudogene TRBV3-2) and TRBJ2-3; TRBD2 aligns across 11 bases. The CDR3 consists of 15 residues. With V trimmed by 6 bases and J by 6 bases, 8 bases remained unmatched. Germline loops: CDR1 LGHDT, CDR2 YNNKEL (reference sequence). DNA for the CDR3: TGTGCCAGCAGTGCTATAGCGGGGGGGGTCGATACGCAGTATTTT. Translated, it gives CASSAIAGGVDTQYF.

The genes are TRBV10-2 and TRBJ2-4; D gene unclear. CDR3 length equals 13 residues. The V gene lost 2 bases and the J gene lost 6 bases, with 8 bases spanning the gap. Germline CDR1 and CDR2: WSHSY and SAAADI. The CDR3 protein is CASSEALLNIQYF. CDR3 sequence (DNA): TGCGCCAGCAGTGAGGCCCTATTAAACATTCAGTACTTC.

The rearrangement links TRBV30 to TRBJ1-2; D is possibly TRBD1 (6 bases). The germline V gene encodes CDR1 GTSNPN and CDR2 SVGIG (reference sequence). Trimming stripped 1 base from V and 3 bases from J, with 9 bases between. CDR3 length: 13 amino acids. This CDR3 is CAWSEGEHYGYTF. As DNA, the CDR3 is TGTGCCTGGAGTGAGGGGGAACACTATGGCTACACCTTC.

This sequence joins TRBV24-1 and TRBJ1-5; a weak D match, TRBD1 (5 bases). Trimming stripped 5 bases from V and 2 bases from J, with 9 bases between. This CDR3 region has 14 residues. From germline, CDR1 is KGHDR and CDR2 SFDVKD. The CDR3, as DNA: TGTGCCACCAGTGTAGGGGCGGGCAATCAGCCCCAGCATTTT. Its translation: CATSVGAGNQPQHF.

The rearrangement joins TRBV7-2 to TRBJ2-5, with 11 bases aligning to TRBD1. Germline values: CDR1 SGHTA, CDR2 FQGNSA. V lost 5 bases and J lost 4; bases outside the gene matches: 6. This CDR3 is built from 15 residues. CDR3 amino acids: CASSPQDRGLETQYF. The CDR3 region has the DNA TGTGCCAGCAGCCCCCAGGACAGGGGGCTAGAGACCCAGTACTTC.

V is TRBV9 and J is TRBJ2-2; 9 positions agree with TRBD1. The V segment lost 1 base and the J segment 0 bases; nucleotides outside the gene matches: 7. This CDR3 comprises 18 residues. CDR1 is SGDLS and CDR2 is YYNGEE in the germline V gene. CDR3 sequence: CASSVPQGAFANTGELFF. CDR3 bases: TGTGCCAGCAGCGTACCACAGGGGGCCTTTGCGAACACCGGGGAGCTGTTTTTT.

This chain joins TRBV18 and TRBJ1-1; maybe TRBD1 (6 bases). V was cut by 5 bases and J by 0 bases, with 7 bases left in between. Per germline, CDR1 KGHSH and CDR2 LQKENI. The length of the CDR3 is 13 residues. In DNA form, the CDR3 reads TGTGCCAGCTCAAGGGGGATGAACACTGAAGCTTTCTTT. Amino acids: CASSRGMNTEAFF.